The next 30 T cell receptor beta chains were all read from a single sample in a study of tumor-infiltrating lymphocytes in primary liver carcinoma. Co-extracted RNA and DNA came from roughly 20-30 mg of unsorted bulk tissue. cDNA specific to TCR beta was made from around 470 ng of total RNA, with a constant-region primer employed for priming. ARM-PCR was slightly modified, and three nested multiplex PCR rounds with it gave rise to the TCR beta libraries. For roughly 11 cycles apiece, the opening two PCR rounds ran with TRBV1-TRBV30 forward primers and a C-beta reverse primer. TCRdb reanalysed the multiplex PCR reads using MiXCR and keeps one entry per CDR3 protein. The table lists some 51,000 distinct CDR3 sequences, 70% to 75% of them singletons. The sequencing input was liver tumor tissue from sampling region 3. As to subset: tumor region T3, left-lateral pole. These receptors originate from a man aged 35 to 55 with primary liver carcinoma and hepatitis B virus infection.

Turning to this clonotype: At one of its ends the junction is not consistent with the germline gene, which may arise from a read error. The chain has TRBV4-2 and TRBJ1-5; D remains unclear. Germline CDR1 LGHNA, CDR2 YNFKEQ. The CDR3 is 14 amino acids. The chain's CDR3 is CVSSQIETWQPQHF. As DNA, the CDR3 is TGTGTCAGCAGCCAAATAGAGACGTGGCAGCCCCAGCATTTT.

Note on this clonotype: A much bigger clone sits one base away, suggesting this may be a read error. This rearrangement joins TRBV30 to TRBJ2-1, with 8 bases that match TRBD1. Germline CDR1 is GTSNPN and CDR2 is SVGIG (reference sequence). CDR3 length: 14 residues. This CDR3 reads CVWSVQGAYNEQFF. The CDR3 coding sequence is TGTGTCTGGAGTGTACAGGGGGCCTACAATGAGCAGTTCTTC.

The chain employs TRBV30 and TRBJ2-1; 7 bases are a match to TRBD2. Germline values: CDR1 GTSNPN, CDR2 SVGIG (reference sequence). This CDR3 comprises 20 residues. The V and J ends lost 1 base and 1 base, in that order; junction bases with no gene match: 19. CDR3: CAWSDPKGGSTIGSYNEQFF. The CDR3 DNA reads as TGTGCCTGGAGTGACCCAAAGGGCGGGAGCACGATCGGATCCTACAATGAGCAGTTCTTC.

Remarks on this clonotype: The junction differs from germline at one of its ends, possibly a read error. The CDR3, as DNA: TGTGCCATCAGTGACCCGGACAGGGGCAATCAGCCCCCGCATTTC. Translating it yields CAISDPDRGNQPPHF. The rearrangement uses TRBV10-3 and TRBJ1-5, with TRBD1 matching 9 bases. Germline assignment: CDR1 ENHRY and CDR2 SYGVKD. The CDR3 is 15 amino acids.

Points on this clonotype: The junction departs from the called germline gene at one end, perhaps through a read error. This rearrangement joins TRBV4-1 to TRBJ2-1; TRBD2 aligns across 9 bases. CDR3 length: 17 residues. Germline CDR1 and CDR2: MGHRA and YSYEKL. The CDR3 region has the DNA TGCACCAGCAGTCAACCGTGGGGACTAGCAGACTACAATGAGCAGTTCTTC. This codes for CTSSQPWGLADYNEQFF.

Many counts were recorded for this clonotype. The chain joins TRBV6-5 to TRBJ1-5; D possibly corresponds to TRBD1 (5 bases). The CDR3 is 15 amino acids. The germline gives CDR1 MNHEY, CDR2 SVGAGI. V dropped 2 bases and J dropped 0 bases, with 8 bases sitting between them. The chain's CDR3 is CASSYSRDSNQPQHF. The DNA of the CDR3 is TGTGCCAGCAGTTACAGCAGGGATAGCAATCAGCCCCAGCATTTT.

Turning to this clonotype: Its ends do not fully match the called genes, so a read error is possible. This CDR3 is CANSLGRQGTGELSF. The CDR3 region has the DNA TGTGCCAACAGCTTGGGCAGACAGGGCACCGGGGAGCTGTCTTTT. The J gene is TRBJ2-2, the V gene TRBV5-4; 7 nucleotides align to TRBD1. The length of the CDR3 is 15 residues. Germline CDR1 SGHNT, CDR2 YYREEE (reference sequence).

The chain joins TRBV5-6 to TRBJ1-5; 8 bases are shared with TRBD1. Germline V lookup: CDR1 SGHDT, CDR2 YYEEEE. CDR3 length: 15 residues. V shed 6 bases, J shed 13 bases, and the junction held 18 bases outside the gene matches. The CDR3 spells CASTSPRDRSLTQHF. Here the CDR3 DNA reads TGTGCCAGCACCTCGCCCCGGGACAGGTCATTGACTCAGCATTTT.

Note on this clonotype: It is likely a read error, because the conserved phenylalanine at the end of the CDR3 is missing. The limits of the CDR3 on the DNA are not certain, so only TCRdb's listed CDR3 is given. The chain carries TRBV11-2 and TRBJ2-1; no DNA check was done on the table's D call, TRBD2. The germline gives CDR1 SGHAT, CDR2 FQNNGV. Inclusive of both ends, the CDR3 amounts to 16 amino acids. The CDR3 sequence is CASSFDIGLAMGEQFS.

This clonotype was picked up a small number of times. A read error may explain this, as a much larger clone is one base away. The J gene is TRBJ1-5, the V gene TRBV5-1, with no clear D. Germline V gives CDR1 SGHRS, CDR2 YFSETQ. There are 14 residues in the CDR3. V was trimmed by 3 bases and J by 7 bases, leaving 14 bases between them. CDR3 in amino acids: CASSSGLPGQPQHF. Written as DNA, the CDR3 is TGCGCCAGCAGCTCAGGACTCCCCGGGCAGCCCCAGCATTTT.

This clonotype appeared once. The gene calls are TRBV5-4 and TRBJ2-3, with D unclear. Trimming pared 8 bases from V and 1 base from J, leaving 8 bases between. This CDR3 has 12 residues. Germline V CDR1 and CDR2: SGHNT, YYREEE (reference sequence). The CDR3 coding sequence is TGTGCCAGTCCCCCCCGCACAGATACGCAGTATTTT. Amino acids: CASPPRTDTQYF.

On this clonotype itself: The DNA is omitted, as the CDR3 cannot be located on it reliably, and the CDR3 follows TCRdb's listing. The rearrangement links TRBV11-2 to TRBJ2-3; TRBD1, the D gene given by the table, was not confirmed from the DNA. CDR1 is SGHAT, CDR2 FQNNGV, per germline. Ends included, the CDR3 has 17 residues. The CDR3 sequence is CASSLVGAGSGEDTQHF.

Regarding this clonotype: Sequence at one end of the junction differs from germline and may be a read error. For the CDR3, the DNA is TGCGCCAGCAGCTCCTCAGACAGCGGACTAGCGGGAGGGCCGGGAGATGAGCAGTTCTTT. Protein product: CASSSSDSGLAGGPGDEQFF. This chain joins TRBV4-1 and TRBJ2-1; 15 bases fit TRBD2. The germline gives CDR1 MGHRA, CDR2 YSYEKL. The CDR3 extends over 20 amino acids.

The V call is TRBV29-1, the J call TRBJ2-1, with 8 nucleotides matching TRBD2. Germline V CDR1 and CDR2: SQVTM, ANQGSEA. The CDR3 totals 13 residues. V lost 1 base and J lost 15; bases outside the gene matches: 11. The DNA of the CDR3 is TGCAGCGTTGAAGGGACTAGCTACAATGAACCGTTCTTC. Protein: CSVEGTSYNEPFF.

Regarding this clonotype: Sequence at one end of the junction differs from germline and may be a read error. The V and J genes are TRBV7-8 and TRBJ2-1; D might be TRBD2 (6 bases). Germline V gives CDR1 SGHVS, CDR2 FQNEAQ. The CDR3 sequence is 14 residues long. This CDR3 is CVSGLAEAYNEQFF. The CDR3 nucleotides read TGTGTCAGCGGCTTAGCGGAGGCCTACAATGAGCAGTTCTTC.

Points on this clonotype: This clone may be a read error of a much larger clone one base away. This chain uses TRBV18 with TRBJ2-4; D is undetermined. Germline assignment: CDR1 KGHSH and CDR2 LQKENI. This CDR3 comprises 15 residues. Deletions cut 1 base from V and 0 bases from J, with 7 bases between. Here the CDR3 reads CASSPLVGAKNIQYF. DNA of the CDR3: TGTGCCAGCTCACCACTAGTGGGAGCCAAAAACATTCAGTACTTC. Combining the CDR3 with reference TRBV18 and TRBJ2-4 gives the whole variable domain NAGVMQNPRHLVRRRGQEARLRCSPMKGHSHVYWYRQLPEEGLKFMVYLQKENIIDESGMPKERFSAEFPKEGPSILRIQQVVRGDSAAYFCASSPLVGAKNIQYFGAGTRLSVL.

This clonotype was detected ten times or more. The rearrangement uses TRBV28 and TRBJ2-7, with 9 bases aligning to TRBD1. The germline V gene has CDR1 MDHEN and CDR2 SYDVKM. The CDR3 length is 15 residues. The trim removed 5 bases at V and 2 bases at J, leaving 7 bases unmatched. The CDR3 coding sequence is TGTGCCAGCAGTGCCTCGAGGGACAGGGCCTACGAGCAGTACTTC. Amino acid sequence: CASSASRDRAYEQYF. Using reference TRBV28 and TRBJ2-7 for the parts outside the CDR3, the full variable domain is DVKVTQSSRYLVKRTGEKVFLECVQDMDHENMFWYRQDPGLGLRLIYFSYDVKMKEKGDIPEGYSVSREKKERFSLILESASTNQTSMYLCASSASRDRAYEQYFGPGTRLTVT.

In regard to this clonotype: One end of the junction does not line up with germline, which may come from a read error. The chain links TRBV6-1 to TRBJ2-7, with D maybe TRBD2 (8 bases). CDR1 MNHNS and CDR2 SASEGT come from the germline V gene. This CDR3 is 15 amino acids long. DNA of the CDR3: TGTGCCAGGAGTGGGGACAGCGGGAGCACTTACGAGCAGTACTTC. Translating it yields CARSGDSGSTYEQYF.

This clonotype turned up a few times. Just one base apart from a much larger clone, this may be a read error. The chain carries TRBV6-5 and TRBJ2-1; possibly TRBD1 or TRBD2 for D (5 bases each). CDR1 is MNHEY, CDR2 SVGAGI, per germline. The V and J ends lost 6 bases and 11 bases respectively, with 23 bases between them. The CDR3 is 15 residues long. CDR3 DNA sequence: TGTGCCAGCAGAGCCGCCGGGACGGGGCCGGCTAAGCAGTTCTTC. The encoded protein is CASRAAGTGPAKQFF.

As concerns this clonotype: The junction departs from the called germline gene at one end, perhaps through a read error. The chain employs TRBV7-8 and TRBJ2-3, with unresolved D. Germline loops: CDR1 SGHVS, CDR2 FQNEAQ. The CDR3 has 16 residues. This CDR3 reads CASNLGLSLRTDTQYF. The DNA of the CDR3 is TGTGCAAGCAACTTGGGGTTGTCGTTGAGGACAGATACGCAGTATTTT.

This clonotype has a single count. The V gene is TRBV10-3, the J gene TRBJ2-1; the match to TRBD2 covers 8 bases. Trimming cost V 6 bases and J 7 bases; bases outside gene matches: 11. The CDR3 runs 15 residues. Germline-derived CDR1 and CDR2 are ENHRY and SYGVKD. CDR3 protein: CAIRVGAGAQNEQFF. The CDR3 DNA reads TGTGCCATCAGAGTTGGAGCGGGAGCTCAAAATGAGCAGTTCTTC.

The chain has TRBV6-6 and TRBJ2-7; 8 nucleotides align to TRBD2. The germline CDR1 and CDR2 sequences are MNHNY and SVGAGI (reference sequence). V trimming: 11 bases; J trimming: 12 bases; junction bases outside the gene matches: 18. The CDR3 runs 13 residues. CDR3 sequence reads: CARTDGLADKLYF. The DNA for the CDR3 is TGTGCCCGCACTGACGGACTAGCCGACAAGCTGTACTTC.

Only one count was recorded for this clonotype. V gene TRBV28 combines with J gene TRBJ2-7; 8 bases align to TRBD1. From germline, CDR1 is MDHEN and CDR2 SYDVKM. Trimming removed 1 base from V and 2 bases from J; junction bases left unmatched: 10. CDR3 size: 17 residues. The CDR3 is CASSLYVQGVRTYEQYF. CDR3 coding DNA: TGTGCCAGCAGTTTATACGTACAGGGGGTGAGGACCTACGAGCAGTACTTC.

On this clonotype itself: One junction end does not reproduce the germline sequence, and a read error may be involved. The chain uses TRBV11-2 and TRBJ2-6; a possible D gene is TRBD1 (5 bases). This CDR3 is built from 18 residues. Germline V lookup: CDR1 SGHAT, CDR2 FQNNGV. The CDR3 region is CASSLGPGHGSGANVVTF. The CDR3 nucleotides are TGTGCCAGTAGCTTAGGGCCAGGGCACGGCTCTGGGGCCAACGTCGTGACTTTC.

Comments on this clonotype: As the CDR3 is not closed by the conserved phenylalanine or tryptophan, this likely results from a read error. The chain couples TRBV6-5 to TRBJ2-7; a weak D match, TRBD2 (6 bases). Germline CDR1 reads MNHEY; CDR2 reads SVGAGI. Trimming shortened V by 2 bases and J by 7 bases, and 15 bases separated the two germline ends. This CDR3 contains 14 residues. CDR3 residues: CASSYGGGLGEQYP. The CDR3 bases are TGTGCCAGCAGTTACGGCGGAGGGCTCGGTGAGCAGTACCCC.

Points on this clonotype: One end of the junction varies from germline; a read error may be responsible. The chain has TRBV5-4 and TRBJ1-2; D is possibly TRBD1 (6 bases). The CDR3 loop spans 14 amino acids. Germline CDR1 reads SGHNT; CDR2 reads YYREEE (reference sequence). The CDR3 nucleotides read TGTGTCAGCAGCTTCCGGGGGGGCCTTGGTGGCTACACCTTC. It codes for CVSSFRGGLGGYTF.

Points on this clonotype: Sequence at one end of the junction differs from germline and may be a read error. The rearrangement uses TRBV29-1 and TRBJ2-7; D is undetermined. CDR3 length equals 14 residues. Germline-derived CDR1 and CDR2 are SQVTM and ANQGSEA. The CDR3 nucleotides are TGCAGCATTGGAAGGTCAACCACCTCCTGCGAGCAGTACTTC. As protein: CSIGRSTTSCEQYF.

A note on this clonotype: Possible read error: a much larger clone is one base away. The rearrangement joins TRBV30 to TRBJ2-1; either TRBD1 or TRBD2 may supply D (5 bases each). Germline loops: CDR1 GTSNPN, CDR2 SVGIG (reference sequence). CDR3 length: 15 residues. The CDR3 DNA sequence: TGTGCCTGGGGGCCGGGGCCCAGCTCCTACAATGAGCACTTCTTC. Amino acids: CAWGPGPSSYNEHFF.

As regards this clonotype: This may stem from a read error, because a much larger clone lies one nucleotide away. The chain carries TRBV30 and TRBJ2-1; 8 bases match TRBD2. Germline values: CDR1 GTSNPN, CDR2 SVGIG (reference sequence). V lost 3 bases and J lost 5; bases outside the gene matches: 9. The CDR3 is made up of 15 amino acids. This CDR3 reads CAWREMREANNEQFF. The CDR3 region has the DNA TGTGCCTGGAGGGAGATGCGGGAGGCCAACAATGAGCAGTTCTTC.

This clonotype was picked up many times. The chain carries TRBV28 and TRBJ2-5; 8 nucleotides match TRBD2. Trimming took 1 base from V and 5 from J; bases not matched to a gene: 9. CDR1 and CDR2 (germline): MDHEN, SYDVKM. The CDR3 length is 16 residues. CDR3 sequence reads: CASSLYLAGLGETQYF. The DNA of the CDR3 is TGTGCCAGCAGTTTATACTTAGCGGGATTGGGGGAGACCCAGTACTTC.